This section outlines one TCR beta chain sequence together with its context. Antigen: not known. The data are from a study of T cell repertoires in cytomegalovirus infection. On the study more broadly: From public TCR beta signatures came an indication of both CMV infection and matching HLA type.

This CDR3 is built from 17 residues. V lost 4 bases and J lost 3; bases outside the gene matches: 7. CDR1 and CDR2 from the germline V gene are MNHEY and SMNVEV (reference sequence). TCRdb re-derived calls from the reads in MiXCR, one entry per CDR3 protein. The table shows some 220,000 distinct CDR3 sequences, with 30% to 45% occurring only once. This sequence originates from a human donor in good health (CMV status not recorded). Some clones in this sample may be carry-over from other donors' samples. This chain links TRBV27 with TRBJ2-1; 12 positions agree with TRBD2. The sequenced sample was CD8+ T cells from cultured PBMCs, obtained from culture after CMV antigen stimulation. The CDR3 protein is CASSSQTSGRNYNEQFF. The CDR3 DNA sequence: TGTGCCAGCAGTTCACAAACTAGCGGGAGGAACTACAATGAGCAGTTCTTC.